This is a list of T cell receptor beta chains from one sample in a study of cytomegalovirus exposure and HLA in healthy donors. The table came from immunoSEQ multiplex PCR; TCRdb's copy has only in-frame clones and leaves some out. This table holds about 140,000 clones, roughly 88% found once. The sequencing sample was made of PBMCs. These receptors all come from a woman younger than 30 in good health and CMV-seropositive. The CDR3 runs from the conserved cysteine through the conserved F or W. The D gene is left open where the match is weak. Clone size is given for some rows only: seen once, a few or many times, or a class if the clone is expanded.

CDR3 DNA,CDR3 protein,V gene,D gene,J gene,clone size
TGTGCCAGCAGCGCCCCACCCCAGGGAAAAAACTATGGCTACACCTTC,CASSAPPQGKNYGYTF,TRBV9,NA,TRBJ1-2,NA
TGTGCCAGCAGATTTAACGGGGGGAACCAGCCCCAGCATTTT,CASRFNGGNQPQHF,TRBV28,NA,TRBJ1-5,once
TGTGCCAGCACAACCCTAGCGGGAGGGCGCACCGGGGAGCTGTTTTTT,CASTTLAGGRTGELFF,TRBV7-9,TRBD2,TRBJ2-2,medium-sized
TGTGCTAGCAGCCCTAGTCGCAGTTACAATGAGCAGTTCTTC,CASSPSRSYNEQFF,TRBV7-7,NA,TRBJ2-1,NA
TGCGCCAGCACCACCGCTCGGGGAGGGGAAGAAAAACTGTTTTTT,CASTTARGGEEKLFF,TRBV10-2,NA,TRBJ1-4,NA
TGTGCCAGCAGTGGCACTAGCGGGGGGTACAATGAGCAGTTCTTC,CASSGTSGGYNEQFF,TRBV6-1,TRBD2,TRBJ2-1,NA
TGTGCCTGTTACCCCCCGGACAGATTATACTATAATTCACCCCTCCACTTT,CACYPPDRLYYNSPLHF,TRBV30,NA,TRBJ1-6,NA
TGCGCCAGCAGCCAAGATCAGGGAGGCTCTGGGGCCAACGTCCTGACTTTC,CASSQDQGGSGANVLTF,TRBV4-1,NA,TRBJ2-6,NA
TGTGCCAGCAGCTCGGACAGGAACACCGGGGAGCTGTTTTTT,CASSSDRNTGELFF,TRBV13,NA,TRBJ2-2,NA
TGTGCCTGGAGTGTAATCGGGACACCCTTCTCACCCCTCCACTTT,CAWSVIGTPFSPLHF,TRBV30,NA,TRBJ1-6,once
TGTGCCAGCAGTTACCAACCACAGGGGACCTATGGCTACACCTTC,CASSYQPQGTYGYTF,TRBV6-5,TRBD1,TRBJ1-2,NA
TGTGCCAGCAGCACAGGACAGGGGGCTTACAATGAGCAGTTCTTC,CASSTGQGAYNEQFF,TRBV5-6,TRBD1,TRBJ2-1,NA
TGCGCCAGCAGCCAACAGGACAGGGACAATCAGCCCCAGCATTTT,CASSQQDRDNQPQHF,TRBV4-1,TRBD1,TRBJ1-5,NA
TGTGCCAGCAGTAAAGGGAGTCAGAGAGGCTACGAGCAGTACTTC,CASSKGSQRGYEQYF,TRBV4-2,NA,TRBJ2-7,few
TGCAGCGTTGAGCGGAGGGAGCAGTTCTTC,CSVERREQFF,TRBV29-1,NA,TRBJ2-1,NA
TGTGCCAGCATCCGGAGGGACCAGCCAAGTTGGGACACCGGGGAGCTGTTTTTT,CASIRRDQPSWDTGELFF,TRBV7-9,NA,TRBJ2-2,NA
TGTGCCACCAGCAGAGATACAGGCATTCAGTACTTC,CATSRDTGIQYF,TRBV15,NA,TRBJ2-4,NA
TGTGCCAGCAGTTTGAATTCGCCGGGGGAGCCCCAGCATTTT,CASSLNSPGEPQHF,TRBV28,NA,TRBJ1-5,NA
TGTGCCTGGTTGGGACAGGCGAATTCACCCCTCCACTTT,CAWLGQANSPLHF,TRBV30,TRBD1,TRBJ1-6,few
TGTGCCAGCAGCTTACAGGTCGGGGAGCTGTTTTTT,CASSLQVGELFF,TRBV11-1,NA,TRBJ2-2,NA
TGTGCCAGCAGCTCGGGACTAGCGGCCATTAACACCGGGGAGCTGTTTTTT,CASSSGLAAINTGELFF,TRBV7-3,TRBD2,TRBJ2-2,NA
TGTGCCAGCAGCTGGTCAGGGGGGACGGGGGAGCAGTACTTC,CASSWSGGTGEQYF,TRBV5-5,NA,TRBJ2-7,NA
TGTGCCAGCACCCCCTACTACAGGGGTGGCACTGAAGCTTTCTTT,CASTPYYRGGTEAFF,TRBV28,TRBD1,TRBJ1-1,once
TGTGCCAGCAGCCAAGATCTCCTCGTCGGCGGGACTAGCGGGGGGGGGACCCAGTACTTC,CASSQDLLVGGTSGGGTQYF,TRBV4-2,TRBD2,TRBJ2-5,many
TGTGCCAGCAGCTTACACGGACAGGGGTCCCTTTACGAGCAGTACTTC,CASSLHGQGSLYEQYF,TRBV7-9,TRBD1,TRBJ2-7,NA
TGTGCCTGGGAGCTCACGGGACTAGCGGGAGTGGATACGCAGTATTTT,CAWELTGLAGVDTQYF,TRBV30,TRBD2,TRBJ2-3,NA
TGTGCCAGTAGTTCCGGGCCCGTGGGGAGGTTGGAGACCCAGTACTTC,CASSSGPVGRLETQYF,TRBV19,NA,TRBJ2-5,NA
TGTGCCAGCAGCTTAGTTGGCCTCCAAGAGACCCAGTACTTC,CASSLVGLQETQYF,TRBV7-3,NA,TRBJ2-5,NA
TGTGCCAGCAGCTTAGCTGGACAGGGCTATGGAAACACCATATATTTT,CASSLAGQGYGNTIYF,TRBV11-2,TRBD1,TRBJ1-3,NA
TGCGCCAGCAGTCCCGGGCCCGGGGCGGGGGAGCAGTACTTC,CASSPGPGAGEQYF,TRBV4-1,NA,TRBJ2-7,NA
TGTGCCAGCTCACCAAAAGGGGGCTTGAGCAATCAGCCCCAGCATTTT,CASSPKGGLSNQPQHF,TRBV18,TRBD1,TRBJ1-5,NA
TGTGCCAGCAGCCCGCGGGACAGACCTGACGAGCAGTACTTC,CASSPRDRPDEQYF,TRBV7-9,NA,TRBJ2-7,few
TGTGCCATCAGAACGGGACAGGAATACGAGCAGTACTTC,CAIRTGQEYEQYF,TRBV10-3,TRBD1,TRBJ2-7,NA
TGTGCCAGCAGCTCGGGTAGGGGAGGCGAGCAGTACTTC,CASSSGRGGEQYF,TRBV7-3,NA,TRBJ2-7,NA